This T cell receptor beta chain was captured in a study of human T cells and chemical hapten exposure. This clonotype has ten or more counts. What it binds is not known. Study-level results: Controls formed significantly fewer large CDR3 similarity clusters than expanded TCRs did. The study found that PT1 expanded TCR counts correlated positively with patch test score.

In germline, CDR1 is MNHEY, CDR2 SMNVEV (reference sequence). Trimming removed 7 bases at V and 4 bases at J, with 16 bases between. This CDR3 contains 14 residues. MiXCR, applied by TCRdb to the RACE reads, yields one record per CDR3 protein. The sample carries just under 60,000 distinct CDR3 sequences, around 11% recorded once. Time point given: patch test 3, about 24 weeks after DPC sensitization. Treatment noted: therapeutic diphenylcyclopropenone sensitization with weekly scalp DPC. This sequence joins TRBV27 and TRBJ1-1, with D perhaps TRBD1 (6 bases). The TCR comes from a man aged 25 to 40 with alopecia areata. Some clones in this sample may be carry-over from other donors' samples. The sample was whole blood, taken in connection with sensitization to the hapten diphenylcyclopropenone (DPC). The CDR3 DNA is TGTGCCAGCACCCATGGGGGGGCTGGCACTGAAGCTTTCTTT. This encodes CASTHGGAGTEAFF.